This TCR beta chain was sequenced during a study of Tregs in tolerant kidney transplant recipients. Study in general: An approximately 3-day belatacept mixed lymphocyte reaction, sometimes plus 5-day graft donor restimulation, preceded CD4+CD25+CD127- sorting. Sorting used antibodies to exclude donor cells. Findings of the study overall: No direct test of biological reproducibility was done here.

About this clone: The antigen remains undetermined.

Measured with immunoSEQ multiplex PCR; TCRdb has only the in-frame clones, and not every one. This table has approximately 2,500 clones, roughly 43% appearing once. CDR1 and CDR2 (germline): LNHDA, SQIVND (reference sequence). V shed 5 bases and J 3 bases; nucleotides not matched to a gene: 10. CDR3 length: 16 amino acids. This sequence originates from a human donor in good health. Specimen: Tregs from blood cultured with allogeneic cells. The chain carries TRBV19 and TRBJ2-7; 10 nucleotides line up with TRBD2. CDR3 sequence (DNA): TGTGCCAGTAGTCCACTTAGGACTAGCGGAAGCTACGAGCAGTACTTC. This translates into CASSPLRTSGSYEQYF.